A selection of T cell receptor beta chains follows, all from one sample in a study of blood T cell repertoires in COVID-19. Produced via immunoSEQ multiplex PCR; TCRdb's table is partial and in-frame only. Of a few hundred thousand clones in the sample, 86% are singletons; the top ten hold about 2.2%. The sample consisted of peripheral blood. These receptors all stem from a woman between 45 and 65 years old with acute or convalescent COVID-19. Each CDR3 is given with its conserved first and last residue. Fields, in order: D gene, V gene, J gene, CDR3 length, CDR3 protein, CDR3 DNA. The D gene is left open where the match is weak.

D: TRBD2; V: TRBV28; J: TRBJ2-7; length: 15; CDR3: CASSSTAGFSYEQYF; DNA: TGTGCCAGCAGTTCCACAGCGGGATTCTCCTACGAGCAGTACTTC
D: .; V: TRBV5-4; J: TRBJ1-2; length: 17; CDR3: CASSPQSLTRDFYGYTF; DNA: TGTGCCAGCAGCCCTCAAAGCCTAACACGGGATTTTTATGGCTACACCTTC
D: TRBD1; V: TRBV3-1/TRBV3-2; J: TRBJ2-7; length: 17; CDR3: CASSQYGQGNPPYEQYF; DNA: TGTGCCAGCAGCCAATACGGACAGGGGAACCCTCCCTACGAGCAGTACTTC
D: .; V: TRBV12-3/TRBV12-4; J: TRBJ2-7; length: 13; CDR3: CASSLGGTYEQYF; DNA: TGTGCCAGCAGTTTAGGCGGGACCTACGAGCAGTACTTC
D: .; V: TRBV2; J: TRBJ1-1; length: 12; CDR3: CASTGGPHEAFF; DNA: TGTGCCAGCACTGGAGGCCCACATGAAGCTTTCTTT
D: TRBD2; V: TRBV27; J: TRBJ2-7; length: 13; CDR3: CASRRLADYEQYF; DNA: TGTGCCAGCAGGAGACTAGCGGATTACGAGCAGTACTTC
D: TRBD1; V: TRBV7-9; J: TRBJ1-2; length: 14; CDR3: CASSPGTGPLGYTF; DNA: TGTGCCAGCAGCCCTGGGACAGGCCCCCTTGGCTACACCTTC
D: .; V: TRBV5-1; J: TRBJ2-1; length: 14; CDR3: CASSLVGVANEQFF; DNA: TGCGCCAGCAGCTTGGTTGGAGTGGCAAATGAGCAGTTCTTC
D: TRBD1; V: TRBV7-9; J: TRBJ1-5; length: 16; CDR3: CASSLYRTGGGQPQHF; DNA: TGTGCCAGCAGCTTATACCGTACAGGGGGCGGTCAGCCCCAGCATTTT
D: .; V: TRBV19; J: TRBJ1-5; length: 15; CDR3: CASSINWGPHQPQHF; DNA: TGTGCCAGTAGTATAAATTGGGGGCCCCATCAGCCCCAGCATTTT
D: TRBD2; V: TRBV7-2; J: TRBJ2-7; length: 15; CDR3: CASSLAGLAGDEQYF; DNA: TGTGCCAGCAGCTTAGCGGGACTAGCGGGAGATGAGCAGTACTTC
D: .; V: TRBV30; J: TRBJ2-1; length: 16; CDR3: CAWSGLVASSYNEQFF; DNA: TGTGCCTGGAGTGGCCTGGTGGCCAGCTCCTACAATGAGCAGTTCTTC
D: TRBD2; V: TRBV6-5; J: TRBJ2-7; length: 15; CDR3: CASTSGLARTYEQYF; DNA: TGTGCCAGCACCTCGGGACTAGCGCGGACCTACGAGCAGTACTTC
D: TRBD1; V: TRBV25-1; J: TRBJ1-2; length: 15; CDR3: CASSEPGTDVKGYTF; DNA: TGTGCCAGCAGTGAACCTGGGACAGACGTGAAAGGCTACACCTTC
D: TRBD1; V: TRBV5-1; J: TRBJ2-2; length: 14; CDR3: CASTRQGWTGELFF; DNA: TGCGCCAGCACCCGACAGGGGTGGACCGGGGAGCTGTTTTTT
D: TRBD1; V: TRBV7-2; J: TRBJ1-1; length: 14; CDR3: CASSFRGMNTEAFF; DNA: TGTGCCAGCAGCTTCAGGGGGATGAACACTGAAGCTTTCTTT